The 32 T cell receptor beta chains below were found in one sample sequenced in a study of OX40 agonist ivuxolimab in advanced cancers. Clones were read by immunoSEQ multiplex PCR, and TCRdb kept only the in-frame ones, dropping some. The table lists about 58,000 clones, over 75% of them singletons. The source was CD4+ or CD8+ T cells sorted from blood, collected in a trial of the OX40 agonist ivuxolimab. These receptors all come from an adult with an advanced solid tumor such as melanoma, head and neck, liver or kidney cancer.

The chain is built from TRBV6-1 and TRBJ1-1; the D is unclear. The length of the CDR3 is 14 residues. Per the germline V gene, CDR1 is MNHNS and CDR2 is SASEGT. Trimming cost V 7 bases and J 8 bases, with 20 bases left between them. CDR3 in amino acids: CASTTVRLGGEAFF. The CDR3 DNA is TGTGCCAGCACCACGGTTAGGCTGGGTGGCGAAGCTTTCTTT.

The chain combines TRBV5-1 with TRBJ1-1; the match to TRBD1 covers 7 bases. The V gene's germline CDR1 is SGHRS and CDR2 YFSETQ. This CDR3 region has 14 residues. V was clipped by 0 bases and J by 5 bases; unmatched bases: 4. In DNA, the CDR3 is TGCGCCAGCAGCTTGGGACAGGGTAAGACTGAAGCTTTCTTT. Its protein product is CASSLGQGKTEAFF.

CDR3 in amino acids: CASSLRPFGNQPQHF. In nucleotides, the CDR3 is TGTGCCAGCAGTTTAAGACCCTTCGGCAATCAGCCCCAGCATTTT. The chain links TRBV27 to TRBJ1-5; D not resolved. The germline CDR1 and CDR2 sequences are MNHEY and SMNVEV (reference sequence). The CDR3 length is 15 residues. Trimming took 2 bases from V and 2 from J, leaving 10 bases between them.

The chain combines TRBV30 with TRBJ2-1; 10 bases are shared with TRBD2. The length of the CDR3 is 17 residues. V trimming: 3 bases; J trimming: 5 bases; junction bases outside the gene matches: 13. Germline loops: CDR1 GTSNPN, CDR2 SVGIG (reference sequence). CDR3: CAWRGAIGLAVHNEQFF. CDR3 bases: TGTGCCTGGAGAGGAGCTATTGGACTAGCGGTACACAATGAGCAGTTCTTC.

CDR3 sequence: CASSTNRVSVELFF. For the CDR3, the DNA is TGTGCCAGCAGCACTAACAGGGTTAGCGTGGAGCTGTTTTTT. The chain carries TRBV21-1 and TRBJ2-2; TRBD1 was called by the table and not checked on the DNA. TRBV21-1 is a documented pseudogene. The CDR3 contains 14 residues.

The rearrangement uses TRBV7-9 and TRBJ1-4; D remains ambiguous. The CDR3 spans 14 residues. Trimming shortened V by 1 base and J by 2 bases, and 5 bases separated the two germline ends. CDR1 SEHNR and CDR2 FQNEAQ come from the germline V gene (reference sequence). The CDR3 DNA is TGTGCCAGCAGCTTAGGTGGGACTAATGAAAAACTGTTTTTT. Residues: CASSLGGTNEKLFF.

The chain's CDR3 is CAISGGQGTTDTQYF. The CDR3 nucleotides are TGTGCCATCAGTGGAGGACAGGGGACCACAGATACGCAGTATTTT. The gene calls are TRBV10-3 and TRBJ2-3; TRBD1 aligns across 9 bases. The germline V gene has CDR1 ENHRY and CDR2 SYGVKD. The ends lost 4 bases at V and 2 bases at J; junction bases unmatched: 4. CDR3 length equals 15 residues.

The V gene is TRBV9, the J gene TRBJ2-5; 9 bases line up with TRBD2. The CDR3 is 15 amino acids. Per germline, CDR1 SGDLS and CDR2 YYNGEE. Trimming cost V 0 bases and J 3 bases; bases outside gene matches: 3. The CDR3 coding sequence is TGTGCCAGCAGCGTAGGAGGGACTAGCAAAGAGACCCAGTACTTC. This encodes CASSVGGTSKETQYF.

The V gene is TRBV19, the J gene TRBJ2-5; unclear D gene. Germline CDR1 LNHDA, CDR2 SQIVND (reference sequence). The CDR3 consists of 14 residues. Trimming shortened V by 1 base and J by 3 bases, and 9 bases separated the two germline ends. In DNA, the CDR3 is TGTGCCAGTAGTATAGGCACAGTAAAAGAGACCCAGTACTTC. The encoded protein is CASSIGTVKETQYF.

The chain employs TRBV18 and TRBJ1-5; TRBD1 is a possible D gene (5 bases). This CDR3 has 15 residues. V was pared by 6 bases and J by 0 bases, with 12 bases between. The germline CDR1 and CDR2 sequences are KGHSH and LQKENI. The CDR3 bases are TGTGCCAGCTCTACCGGGACGGCTAGCAATCAGCCCCAGCATTTT. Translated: CASSTGTASNQPQHF.

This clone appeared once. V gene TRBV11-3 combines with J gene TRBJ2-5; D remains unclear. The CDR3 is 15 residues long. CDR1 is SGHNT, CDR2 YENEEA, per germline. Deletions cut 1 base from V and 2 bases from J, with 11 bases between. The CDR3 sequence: CASSLAGTPQETQYF. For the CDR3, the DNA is TGTGCCAGCAGCTTAGCCGGTACGCCGCAAGAGACCCAGTACTTC.

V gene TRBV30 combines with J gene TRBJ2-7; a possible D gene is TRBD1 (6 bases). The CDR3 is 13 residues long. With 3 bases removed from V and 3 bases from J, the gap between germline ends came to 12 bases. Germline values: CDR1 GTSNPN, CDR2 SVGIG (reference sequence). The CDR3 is CAWSGTGNYEQYF. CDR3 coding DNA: TGTGCCTGGAGCGGTACAGGGAACTACGAGCAGTACTTC.

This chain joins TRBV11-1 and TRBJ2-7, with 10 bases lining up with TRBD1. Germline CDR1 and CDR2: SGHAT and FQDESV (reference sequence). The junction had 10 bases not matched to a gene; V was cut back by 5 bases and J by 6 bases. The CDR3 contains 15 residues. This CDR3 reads CASSVISGTGAEQYF. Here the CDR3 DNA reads TGTGCCAGCAGCGTTATTTCCGGGACAGGGGCCGAGCAGTACTTC.

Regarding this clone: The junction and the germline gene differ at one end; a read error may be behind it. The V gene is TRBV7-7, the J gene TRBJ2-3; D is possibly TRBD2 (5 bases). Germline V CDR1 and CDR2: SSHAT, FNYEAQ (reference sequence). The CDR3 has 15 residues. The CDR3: CASSLGLASTDTQYF. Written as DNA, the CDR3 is TGTGCTAGCAGCTTAGGGTTAGCGAGCACAGATACGCAGTATTTT. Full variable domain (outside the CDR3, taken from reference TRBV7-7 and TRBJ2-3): GAGVSQSPRYKVTKRGQDVTLRCDPISSHATLYWYQQALGQGPEFLTYFNYEAQPDKSGLPSDRFSAERPEGSISTLTIQRTEQRDSAMYRCASSLGLASTDTQYFGPGTRLTVL.

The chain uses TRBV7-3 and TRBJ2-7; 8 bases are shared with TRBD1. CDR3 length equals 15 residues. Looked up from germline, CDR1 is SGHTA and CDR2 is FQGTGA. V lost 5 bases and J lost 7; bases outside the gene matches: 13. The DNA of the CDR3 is TGTGCCAGCAGCCCCGAAGGGGGGACAGGCAGGGAGCAGTACTTC. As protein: CASSPEGGTGREQYF.

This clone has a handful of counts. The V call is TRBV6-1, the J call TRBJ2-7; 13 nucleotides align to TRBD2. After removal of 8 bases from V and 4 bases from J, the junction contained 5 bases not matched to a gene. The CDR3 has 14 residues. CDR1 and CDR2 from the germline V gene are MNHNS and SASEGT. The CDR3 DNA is TGTGCCAGCCTGAGGACTAGCGGGGGATACGAGCAGTACTTC. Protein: CASLRTSGGYEQYF.

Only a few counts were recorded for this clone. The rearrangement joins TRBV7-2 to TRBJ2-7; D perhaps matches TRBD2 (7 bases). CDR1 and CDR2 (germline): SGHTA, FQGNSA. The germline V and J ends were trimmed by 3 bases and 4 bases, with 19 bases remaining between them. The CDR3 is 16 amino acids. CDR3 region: CASSFGYPRGGYEQYF. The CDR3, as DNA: TGTGCCAGCAGCTTTGGTTACCCTAGGGGGGGATACGAGCAGTACTTC.

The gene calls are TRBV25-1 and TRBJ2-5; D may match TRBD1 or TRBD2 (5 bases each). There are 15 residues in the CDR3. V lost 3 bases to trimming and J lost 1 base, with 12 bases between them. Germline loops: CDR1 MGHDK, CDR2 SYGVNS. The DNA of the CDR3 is TGTGCCAGCAGTGATACGGGACGGATCCAAGAGACCCAGTACTTC. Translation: CASSDTGRIQETQYF.

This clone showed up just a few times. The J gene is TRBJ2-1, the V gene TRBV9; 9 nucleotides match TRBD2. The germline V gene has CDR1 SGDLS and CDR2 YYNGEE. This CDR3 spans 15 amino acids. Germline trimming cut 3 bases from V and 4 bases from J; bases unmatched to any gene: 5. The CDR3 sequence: CASSDGAGGYNEQFF. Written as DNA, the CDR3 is TGTGCCAGCAGCGACGGAGCGGGAGGATACAATGAGCAGTTCTTC.

The CDR3 DNA reads TGTGCCAGCAGTGAAAGAGAAGTGTACGAGCAGTACTTC. This sequence encodes CASSEREVYEQYF. The chain recombines TRBV6-1 with TRBJ2-7; D unclear. The germline V gene has CDR1 MNHNS and CDR2 SASEGT. This CDR3 has 13 residues. With 2 bases removed from V and 4 bases from J, the gap between germline ends came to 9 bases.

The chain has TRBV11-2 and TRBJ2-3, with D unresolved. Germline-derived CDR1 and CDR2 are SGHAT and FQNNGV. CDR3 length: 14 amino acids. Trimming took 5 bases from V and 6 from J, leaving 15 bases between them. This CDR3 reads CASSQSLASDTQYF. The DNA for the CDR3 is TGTGCCAGCAGCCAATCTCTGGCCTCGGATACGCAGTATTTT.

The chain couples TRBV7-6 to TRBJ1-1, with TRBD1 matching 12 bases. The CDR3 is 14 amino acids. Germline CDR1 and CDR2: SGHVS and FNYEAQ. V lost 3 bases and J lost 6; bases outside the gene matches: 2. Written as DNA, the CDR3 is TGTGCCAGCAGCTTGGGACAGGGGGCTTCTGAAGCTTTCTTT. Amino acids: CASSLGQGASEAFF.

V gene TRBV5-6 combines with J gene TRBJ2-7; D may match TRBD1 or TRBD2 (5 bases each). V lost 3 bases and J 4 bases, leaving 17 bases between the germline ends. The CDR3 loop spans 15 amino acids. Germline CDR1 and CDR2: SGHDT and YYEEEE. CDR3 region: CASSWGNGRLYEQYF. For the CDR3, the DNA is TGTGCCAGCAGCTGGGGGAACGGACGGTTGTACGAGCAGTACTTC.

CDR3 in amino acids: CASSERGSGGQREQFF. CDR3 coding DNA: TGTGCCAGCAGTGAAAGGGGTAGCGGGGGGCAGCGTGAGCAGTTCTTC. The chain is built from TRBV6-1 and TRBJ2-1; 10 nucleotides agree with TRBD2. J was trimmed by 9 bases and V by 2 bases; bases with no gene match: 10. CDR3 length: 16 amino acids. Germline-derived CDR1 and CDR2 are MNHNS and SASEGT.

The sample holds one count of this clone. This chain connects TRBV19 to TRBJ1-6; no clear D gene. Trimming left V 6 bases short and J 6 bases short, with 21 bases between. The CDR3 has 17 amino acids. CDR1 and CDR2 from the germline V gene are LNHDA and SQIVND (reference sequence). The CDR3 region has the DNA TGTGCCAGTAGCTCCTTCGGACCCGGGAGAGGTAATTCACCCCTCCACTTT. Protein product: CASSSFGPGRGNSPLHF.

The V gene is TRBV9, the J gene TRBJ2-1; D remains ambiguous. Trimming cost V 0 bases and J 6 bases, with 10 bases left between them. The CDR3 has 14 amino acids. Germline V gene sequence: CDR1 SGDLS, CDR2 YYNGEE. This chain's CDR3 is CASSVAPLGNEQFF. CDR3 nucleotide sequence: TGTGCCAGCAGCGTAGCCCCGTTGGGCAATGAGCAGTTCTTC. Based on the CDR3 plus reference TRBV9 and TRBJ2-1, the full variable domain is DSGVTQTPKHLITATGQRVTLRCSPRSGDLSVYWYQQSLDQGLQFLIQYYNGEERAKGNILERFSAQQFPDLHSELNLSSLELGDSALYFCASSVAPLGNEQFFGPGTRLTVL.

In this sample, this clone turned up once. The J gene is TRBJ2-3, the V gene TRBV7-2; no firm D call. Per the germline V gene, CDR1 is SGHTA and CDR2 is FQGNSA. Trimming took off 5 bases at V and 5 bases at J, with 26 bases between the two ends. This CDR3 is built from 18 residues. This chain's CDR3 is CASSPPPARWTPRDTQYF. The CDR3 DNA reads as TGTGCCAGCAGCCCCCCTCCGGCAAGGTGGACCCCTAGAGATACGCAGTATTTT.

The CDR3 region is CAIGAPGTINEQFF. The CDR3, as DNA: TGTGCCATCGGTGCCCCCGGGACTATCAATGAGCAGTTCTTC. This rearrangement joins TRBV10-3 to TRBJ2-1; TRBD2 matches at 7 bases. The trim removed 8 bases at V and 6 bases at J, leaving 10 bases unmatched. The CDR3 sequence is 14 residues long. CDR1 and CDR2 (germline): ENHRY, SYGVKD.

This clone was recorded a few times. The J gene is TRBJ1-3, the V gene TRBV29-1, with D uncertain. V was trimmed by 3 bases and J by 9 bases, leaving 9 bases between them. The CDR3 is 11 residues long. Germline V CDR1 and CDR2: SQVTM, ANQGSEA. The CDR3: CSVEVWGTIYF. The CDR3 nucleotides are TGCAGCGTTGAGGTTTGGGGCACCATATATTTT.

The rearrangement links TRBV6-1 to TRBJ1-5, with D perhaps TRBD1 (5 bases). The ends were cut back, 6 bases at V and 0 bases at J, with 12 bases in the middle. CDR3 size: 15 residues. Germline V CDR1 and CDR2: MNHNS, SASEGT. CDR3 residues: CASSQRDYSNQPQHF. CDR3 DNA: TGTGCCAGCAGCCAAAGGGACTATAGCAATCAGCCCCAGCATTTT.

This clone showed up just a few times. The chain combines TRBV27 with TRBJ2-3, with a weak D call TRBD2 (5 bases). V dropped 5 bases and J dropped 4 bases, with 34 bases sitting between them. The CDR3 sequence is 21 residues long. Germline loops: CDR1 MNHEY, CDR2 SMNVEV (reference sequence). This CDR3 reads CASSPRVSLLGRGLGADTQYF. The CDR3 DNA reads TGTGCCAGCAGTCCAAGGGTGTCGCTCTTAGGGCGCGGGCTGGGTGCAGATACGCAGTATTTT.

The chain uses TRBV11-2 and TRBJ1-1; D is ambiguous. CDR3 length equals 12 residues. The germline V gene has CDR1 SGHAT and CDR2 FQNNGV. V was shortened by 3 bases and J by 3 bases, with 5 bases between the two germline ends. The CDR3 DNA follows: TGTGCCAGCAGCTTCGACTACACTGAAGCTTTCTTT. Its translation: CASSFDYTEAFF.